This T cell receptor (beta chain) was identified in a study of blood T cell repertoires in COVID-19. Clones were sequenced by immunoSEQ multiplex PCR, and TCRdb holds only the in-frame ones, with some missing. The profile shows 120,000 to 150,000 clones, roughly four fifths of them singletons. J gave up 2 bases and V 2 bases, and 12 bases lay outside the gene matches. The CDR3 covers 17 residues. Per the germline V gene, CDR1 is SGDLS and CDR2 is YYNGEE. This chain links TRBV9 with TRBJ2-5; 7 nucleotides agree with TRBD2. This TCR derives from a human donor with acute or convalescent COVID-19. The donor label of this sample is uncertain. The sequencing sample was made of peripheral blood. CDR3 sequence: CASSVGPFGGGQETQYF. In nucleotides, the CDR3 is TGTGCCAGCAGCGTCGGGCCCTTTGGCGGGGGACAAGAGACCCAGTACTTC.